These 2 T cell receptor beta chains originate from one sample sequenced in a study of blood T cell repertoires in COVID-19. Profiled with immunoSEQ multiplex PCR; TCRdb holds only in-frame clones, not every one. This table has about 200,000 clones, about 84% appearing once. Sequencing was done on a sample of peripheral blood. The receptors stem from a woman older than 75 with acute or convalescent COVID-19.

The V and J genes are TRBV21-1 and TRBJ2-7; no check of the table's D call, TRBD2, against the DNA was made. TRBV21-1 is tagged as a pseudogene. The CDR3 covers 14 residues. The CDR3 protein is CATYESRSGCEQYF. For the CDR3, the DNA is TGTGCCACCTACGAGTCTAGGAGCGGCTGCGAGCAGTACTTC.

This clone is a singleton in its sample. The J gene is TRBJ2-7, the V gene TRBV3-1 (or the pseudogene TRBV3-2); 7 bases map to TRBD1. V gave up 1 base and J gave up 9 bases; unmatched junction bases: 3. CDR1 is LGHDT, CDR2 YNNKEL, per germline (reference sequence). This CDR3 contains 12 residues. The CDR3 nucleotides are TGTGCCAGCAGCCAAGTTACAGGGGCGCAGTACTTC. Its protein product is CASSQVTGAQYF.